Below are 29 T cell receptor beta chains sequenced from a single sample in a study of response to subunit inactivated influenza vaccine. TCRdb recomputed calls from the RT-PCR reads with MiXCR, one row per CDR3 protein. The sample lists almost 600,000 distinct CDR3 sequences; about 15% were seen once. Here the sequenced sample was PBMCs from blood, taken about 12 days after vaccination. The source of these receptors is a man aged 50 to 60 who received an inactivated influenza vaccine.

This clonotype was picked up a small number of times. The V call is TRBV5-5, the J call TRBJ2-1, with 8 nucleotides matching TRBD2. The ends lost 1 base at V and 2 bases at J; junction bases unmatched: 5. Germline V gives CDR1 SGHKS, CDR2 YYEKEE (reference sequence). This CDR3 comprises 16 residues. The DNA for the CDR3 is TGTGCCAGCAGCTTGTTGGCGGGGGGAACCTACAATGAGCAGTTCTTC. Protein: CASSLLAGGTYNEQFF.

This clonotype came up a few times. The V and J genes are TRBV6-5 and TRBJ1-1; D not resolved. The CDR3 sequence is 12 residues long. The V and J ends lost 6 bases and 5 bases respectively, with 10 bases between them. Germline V lookup: CDR1 MNHEY, CDR2 SVGAGI. DNA for the CDR3: TGTGCCAGCAGAGGTTCGAGGACTGAAGCTTTCTTT. This gives the protein CASRGSRTEAFF.

This clonotype was counted only a few times. V and J are TRBV9 and TRBJ2-5; D is uncertain. Germline V gives CDR1 SGDLS, CDR2 YYNGEE. The V end was cut by 0 bases, the J end by 2 bases, with 8 bases between. This CDR3 is 14 amino acids long. CDR3 sequence reads: CASSVDGRQETQYF. Here the CDR3 DNA reads TGTGCCAGCAGCGTAGATGGCAGACAAGAGACCCAGTACTTC.

J is TRBJ1-1 and V is TRBV6-5; D is undetermined. CDR3 length: 11 residues. Trimming removed 10 bases from V and 5 bases from J, with 11 bases in between. CDR1 and CDR2 (germline): MNHEY, SVGAGI. CDR3 sequence reads: CAIPKGTEAFF. For the CDR3, the DNA is TGTGCCATCCCCAAAGGGACTGAAGCTTTCTTT.

This clonotype was detected only a few times. V usage is TRBV18 and J usage is TRBJ1-4; TRBD1 matches at 9 bases. This CDR3 has 13 amino acids. After removal of 3 bases from V and 7 bases from J, the junction contained 0 bases not matched to a gene. The germline V gene encodes CDR1 KGHSH and CDR2 LQKENI. The chain's CDR3 is CASSPDRGEKLFF. In DNA, the CDR3 is TGTGCCAGCTCACCGGACAGGGGTGAAAAACTGTTTTTT.

The J gene is TRBJ2-2, the V gene TRBV20-1; D tentatively reads TRBD1 or TRBD2 (5 bases each). V lost 6 bases, J lost 2 bases, and 10 bases lay in between. Germline V lookup: CDR1 DFQATT, CDR2 SNEGSKA (reference sequence). The CDR3 consists of 13 residues. CDR3 DNA: TGCAGTGCCTGGGACCCAAACACCGGGGAGCTGTTTTTT. Translating gives CSAWDPNTGELFF.

V and J are TRBV5-5 and TRBJ2-5; D is ambiguous. Trimming removed 0 bases at V and 7 bases at J, with 10 bases between. The germline V gene encodes CDR1 SGHKS and CDR2 YYEKEE (reference sequence). This CDR3 comprises 13 residues. The CDR3 loop reads CASSLVAEGTQYF. CDR3 DNA: TGTGCCAGCAGCTTGGTTGCGGAAGGGACCCAGTACTTC. The complete variable domain, with remaining parts taken from reference TRBV5-5 and TRBJ2-5, reads DAGVTQSPTHLIKTRGQQVTLRCSPISGHKSVSWYQQVLGQGPQFIFQYYEKEERGRGNFPDRFSARQFPNYSSELNVNALLLGDSALYLCASSLVAEGTQYFGPGTRLLVL.

This clonotype turned up a few times. J is TRBJ2-7 and V is TRBV6-5; a possible D gene is TRBD2 (7 bases). From germline, CDR1 is MNHEY and CDR2 SVGAGI. The V gene lost 4 bases and the J gene lost 4 bases, with 14 bases spanning the gap. The CDR3 totals 14 residues. CDR3 region: CASSLGAGDYEQYF. CDR3 coding DNA: TGTGCCAGCAGTTTGGGGGCGGGGGATTACGAGCAGTACTTC.

This clonotype has only a few counts. V and J are TRBV20-1 and TRBJ2-5, with TRBD1 identical over 9 bases. The germline V gene encodes CDR1 DFQATT and CDR2 SNEGSKA (reference sequence). Trimming at V came to 6 bases and at J to 3 bases, leaving 11 bases not matched to a gene. The CDR3 is 15 amino acids. The CDR3 sequence: CSATLGTGMEETQYF. The CDR3 DNA is TGCAGTGCGACCCTAGGGACAGGGATGGAAGAGACCCAGTACTTC.

V usage is TRBV20-1 and J usage is TRBJ2-3; D may be TRBD1 (5 bases). This CDR3 spans 13 amino acids. Germline V CDR1 and CDR2: DFQATT, SNEGSKA (reference sequence). V was trimmed by 4 bases and J by 2 bases, leaving 10 bases between them. For the CDR3, the DNA is TGCAGTGCTACAACAGGAAACACAGATACGCAGTATTTT. Translation: CSATTGNTDTQYF.

This clonotype was observed many times. The V gene is TRBV5-1, the J gene TRBJ2-1; weak D call: TRBD1 (6 bases). This CDR3 is 13 amino acids long. Per the germline V gene, CDR1 is SGHRS and CDR2 is YFSETQ. Between the trimmed V and J ends, which lost 4 bases and 4 bases, there was a span of 9 bases. The CDR3 sequence: CASSRDTYNEQFF. CDR3 coding DNA: TGCGCCAGCAGCAGGGACACTTACAATGAGCAGTTCTTC.

This rearrangement joins TRBV7-2 to TRBJ2-7; 9 bases fit TRBD1. CDR1 is SGHTA and CDR2 is FQGNSA in the germline V gene. The CDR3 is 14 residues long. The trim removed 6 bases at V and 6 bases at J, leaving 9 bases unmatched. CDR3 sequence reads: CASSIVGQGPEQYF. Here the CDR3 DNA reads TGTGCCAGCAGTATAGTGGGACAGGGTCCCGAGCAGTACTTC. Together with reference TRBV7-2 and TRBJ2-7, the CDR3 gives the full variable domain: GAGVSQSPSNKVTEKGKDVELRCDPISGHTALYWYRQSLGQGLEFLIYFQGNSAPDKSGLPSDRFSAERTGGSVSTLTIQRTQQEDSAVYLCASSIVGQGPEQYFGPGTRLTVT.

This clonotype was seen only a few times. The J gene is TRBJ2-3, the V gene TRBV11-1; 12 bases are a match to TRBD2. CDR1 and CDR2 (germline): SGHAT, FQDESV (reference sequence). The length of the CDR3 is 19 residues. J lost 6 bases, V lost 0 bases, and 13 bases had no gene match. Written as DNA, the CDR3 is TGTGCCAGCAGCTTAGCGGAAACTAGCGGGGGGTTTATCCTGGATACGCAGTATTTT. It yields the protein CASSLAETSGGFILDTQYF.

This clonotype was recorded a few times. The chain has TRBV7-2 and TRBJ2-5; D call uncertain. The CDR3 has 15 residues. In germline, CDR1 is SGHTA, CDR2 FQGNSA. Trimming removed 0 bases from V and 7 bases from J, with 15 bases in between. CDR3 in DNA: TGTGCCAGCAGCTTAGCTTGGCAGGCCCCCGGGACCCAGTACTTC. Its translation: CASSLAWQAPGTQYF.

This clonotype was detected only a few times. V is TRBV18 and J is TRBJ2-1, with D possibly being TRBD2 (6 bases). This CDR3 spans 14 amino acids. Germline loops: CDR1 KGHSH, CDR2 LQKENI. V was trimmed by 2 bases and J by 5 bases, leaving 10 bases between them. Written as DNA, the CDR3 is TGTGCCAGCTCACCAGGAGGGAATAACAATGAGCAGTTCTTC. Its protein product is CASSPGGNNNEQFF. The entire variable domain, with the rest obtained from reference TRBV18 and TRBJ2-1, is as follows: NAGVMQNPRHLVRRRGQEARLRCSPMKGHSHVYWYRQLPEEGLKFMVYLQKENIIDESGMPKERFSAEFPKEGPSILRIQQVVRGDSAAYFCASSPGGNNNEQFFGPGTRLTVL.

This chain connects TRBV2 to TRBJ2-1; 7 bases match TRBD2. This CDR3 region has 14 residues. CDR1 and CDR2 (germline): SNHLY, FYNNEI. V shed 8 bases and J 1 base; nucleotides not matched to a gene: 5. The CDR3 DNA sequence: TGTGCCAGCGGAAGACTAGCATCCTACAATGAGCAGTTCTTC. This translates into CASGRLASYNEQFF.

The genes are TRBV3-1 and TRBJ2-7, with D unresolved. The CDR3 runs 14 residues. V was trimmed by 0 bases and J by 1 base, leaving 7 bases between them. Germline V gene data show CDR1 as LGHDT and CDR2 as YNNKEL (reference sequence). The CDR3 bases are TGTGCCAGCAGCCAAGATTACCGATCCTACGAGCAGTACTTC. This sequence encodes CASSQDYRSYEQYF.

The chain recombines TRBV18 with TRBJ2-3; D perhaps matches TRBD1 (5 bases). V was pared by 0 bases and J by 1 base, with 8 bases between. Per the germline V gene, CDR1 is KGHSH and CDR2 is LQKENI. The CDR3 is made up of 15 amino acids. The CDR3 DNA follows: TGTGCCAGCTCACCACCGGTGACAGGCACAGATACGCAGTATTTT. Its protein is CASSPPVTGTDTQYF.

The V and J genes are TRBV29-1 and TRBJ2-7, with 12 bases fitting TRBD1. CDR1 and CDR2 from the germline V gene are SQVTM and ANQGSEA. The CDR3 is made up of 13 amino acids. V shed 4 bases and J 7 bases; nucleotides not matched to a gene: 5. Here the CDR3 reads CSVVGTGGREQYF. The CDR3 DNA reads TGCAGCGTTGTCGGGACAGGGGGCAGGGAGCAGTACTTC.

The chain combines TRBV4-1 with TRBJ2-7; either TRBD1 or TRBD2 may fit D (5 bases each). Germline V gene lookup returns CDR1 MGHRA and CDR2 YSYEKL. V lost 1 base and J 3 bases, leaving 10 bases between the germline ends. CDR3 size: 14 residues. CDR3 sequence (DNA): TGCGCCAGCAGCCAAGCCGGGACCCTCTACGAGCAGTACTTC. Amino acids: CASSQAGTLYEQYF.

There are a few counts of this clonotype. This sequence joins TRBV5-6 and TRBJ1-4, with D unresolved. The CDR3 consists of 16 residues. Deletions cut 4 bases from V and 8 bases from J, with 21 bases between. Germline CDR1 and CDR2: SGHDT and YYEEEE. This chain's CDR3 is CASSPDSGGRREKLFF. The CDR3 bases are TGTGCCAGCAGCCCGGACTCAGGAGGCCGACGCGAAAAACTGTTTTTT.

The rearrangement joins TRBV5-5 to TRBJ1-2; a weak D match, TRBD1 (6 bases). V lost 3 bases to trimming and J lost 7 bases, with 28 bases between them. CDR3 length equals 18 residues. CDR1 SGHKS and CDR2 YYEKEE come from the germline V gene (reference sequence). CDR3 coding DNA: TGTGCCAGCAGCTCCATAACCGCCTGGGGGCCCAGTCATGGTGGCTACACCTTC. As protein: CASSSITAWGPSHGGYTF. The full variable domain, in which reference TRBV5-5 and TRBJ1-2 provide the parts outside the CDR3, is DAGVTQSPTHLIKTRGQQVTLRCSPISGHKSVSWYQQVLGQGPQFIFQYYEKEERGRGNFPDRFSARQFPNYSSELNVNALLLGDSALYLCASSSITAWGPSHGGYTFGSGTRLTVV.

The chain couples TRBV5-1 to TRBJ2-7, with 9 bases fitting TRBD1. The V gene end was trimmed by 4 bases and the J gene end by 6 bases; junction bases not matched to a gene: 8. Germline CDR1 SGHRS, CDR2 YFSETQ. The CDR3 length is 14 residues. The CDR3 sequence is CASSVQGALGEQYF. The CDR3 DNA reads as TGCGCCAGCAGCGTACAGGGGGCGCTTGGCGAGCAGTACTTC.

Many counts were recorded for this clonotype. The chain links TRBV10-3 to TRBJ1-6; 7 bases fit TRBD1. The germline V gene encodes CDR1 ENHRY and CDR2 SYGVKD. The CDR3 has 12 amino acids. Trimming removed 5 bases from V and 10 bases from J; junction bases left unmatched: 2. In DNA form, the CDR3 reads TGTGCCATCAGTACAGGGGAATCACCCCTCCACTTT. This sequence encodes CAISTGESPLHF.

This clonotype has a handful of counts. The chain uses TRBV5-1 and TRBJ1-1; D is unresolved. The germline gives CDR1 SGHRS, CDR2 YFSETQ. Trimming pared 0 bases from V and 7 bases from J, leaving 10 bases between. The CDR3 consists of 13 residues. The CDR3 nucleotides are TGCGCCAGCAGCTTGGCCGGTGGGGATGAAGCTTTCTTT. The encoded protein is CASSLAGGDEAFF. The full variable domain, with the rest looked up from reference TRBV5-1 and TRBJ1-1, is KAGVTQTPRYLIKTRGQQVTLSCSPISGHRSVSWYQQTPGQGLQFLFEYFSETQRNKGNFPGRFSGRQFSNSRSEMNVSTLELGDSALYLCASSLAGGDEAFFGQGTRLTVV.

This clonotype was seen only a few times. The V gene is TRBV7-9, the J gene TRBJ2-5; 9 nucleotides align to TRBD1. This CDR3 is built from 15 residues. Per the germline V gene, CDR1 is SEHNR and CDR2 is FQNEAQ (reference sequence). V lost 4 bases and J lost 3; bases outside the gene matches: 6. For the CDR3, the DNA is TGTGCCAGCAGCTACGAACGGGACAGGGAAGAGACCCAGTACTTC. Its translation: CASSYERDREETQYF.

V usage is TRBV29-1 and J usage is TRBJ2-7; D remains ambiguous. Germline V CDR1 and CDR2: SQVTM, ANQGSEA. V lost 4 bases and J lost 2, with 9 bases in between. The length of the CDR3 is 12 residues. As DNA, the CDR3 is TGCAGCGTTGGGGTCCTCCCCTACGAGCAGTACTTC. Its translation is CSVGVLPYEQYF.

The chain combines TRBV12-3 or TRBV12-4 with TRBJ2-3; 12 bases agree with TRBD2. J gave up 2 bases and V 6 bases, and 6 bases lay outside the gene matches. The CDR3 is 16 amino acids. CDR3 coding DNA: TGTGCCAGCAGCAGACTAGCGGGGGAGAACACAGATACGCAGTATTTT. Protein sequence: CASSRLAGENTDTQYF.

The chain recombines TRBV12-3 or TRBV12-4 with TRBJ2-5; no clear D gene. Trimming cost V 2 bases and J 2 bases, with 6 bases left between them. The length of the CDR3 is 13 residues. DNA of the CDR3: TGTGCCAGCAGTTTATCGCAGCAAGAGACCCAGTACTTC. Encoded protein: CASSLSQQETQYF.